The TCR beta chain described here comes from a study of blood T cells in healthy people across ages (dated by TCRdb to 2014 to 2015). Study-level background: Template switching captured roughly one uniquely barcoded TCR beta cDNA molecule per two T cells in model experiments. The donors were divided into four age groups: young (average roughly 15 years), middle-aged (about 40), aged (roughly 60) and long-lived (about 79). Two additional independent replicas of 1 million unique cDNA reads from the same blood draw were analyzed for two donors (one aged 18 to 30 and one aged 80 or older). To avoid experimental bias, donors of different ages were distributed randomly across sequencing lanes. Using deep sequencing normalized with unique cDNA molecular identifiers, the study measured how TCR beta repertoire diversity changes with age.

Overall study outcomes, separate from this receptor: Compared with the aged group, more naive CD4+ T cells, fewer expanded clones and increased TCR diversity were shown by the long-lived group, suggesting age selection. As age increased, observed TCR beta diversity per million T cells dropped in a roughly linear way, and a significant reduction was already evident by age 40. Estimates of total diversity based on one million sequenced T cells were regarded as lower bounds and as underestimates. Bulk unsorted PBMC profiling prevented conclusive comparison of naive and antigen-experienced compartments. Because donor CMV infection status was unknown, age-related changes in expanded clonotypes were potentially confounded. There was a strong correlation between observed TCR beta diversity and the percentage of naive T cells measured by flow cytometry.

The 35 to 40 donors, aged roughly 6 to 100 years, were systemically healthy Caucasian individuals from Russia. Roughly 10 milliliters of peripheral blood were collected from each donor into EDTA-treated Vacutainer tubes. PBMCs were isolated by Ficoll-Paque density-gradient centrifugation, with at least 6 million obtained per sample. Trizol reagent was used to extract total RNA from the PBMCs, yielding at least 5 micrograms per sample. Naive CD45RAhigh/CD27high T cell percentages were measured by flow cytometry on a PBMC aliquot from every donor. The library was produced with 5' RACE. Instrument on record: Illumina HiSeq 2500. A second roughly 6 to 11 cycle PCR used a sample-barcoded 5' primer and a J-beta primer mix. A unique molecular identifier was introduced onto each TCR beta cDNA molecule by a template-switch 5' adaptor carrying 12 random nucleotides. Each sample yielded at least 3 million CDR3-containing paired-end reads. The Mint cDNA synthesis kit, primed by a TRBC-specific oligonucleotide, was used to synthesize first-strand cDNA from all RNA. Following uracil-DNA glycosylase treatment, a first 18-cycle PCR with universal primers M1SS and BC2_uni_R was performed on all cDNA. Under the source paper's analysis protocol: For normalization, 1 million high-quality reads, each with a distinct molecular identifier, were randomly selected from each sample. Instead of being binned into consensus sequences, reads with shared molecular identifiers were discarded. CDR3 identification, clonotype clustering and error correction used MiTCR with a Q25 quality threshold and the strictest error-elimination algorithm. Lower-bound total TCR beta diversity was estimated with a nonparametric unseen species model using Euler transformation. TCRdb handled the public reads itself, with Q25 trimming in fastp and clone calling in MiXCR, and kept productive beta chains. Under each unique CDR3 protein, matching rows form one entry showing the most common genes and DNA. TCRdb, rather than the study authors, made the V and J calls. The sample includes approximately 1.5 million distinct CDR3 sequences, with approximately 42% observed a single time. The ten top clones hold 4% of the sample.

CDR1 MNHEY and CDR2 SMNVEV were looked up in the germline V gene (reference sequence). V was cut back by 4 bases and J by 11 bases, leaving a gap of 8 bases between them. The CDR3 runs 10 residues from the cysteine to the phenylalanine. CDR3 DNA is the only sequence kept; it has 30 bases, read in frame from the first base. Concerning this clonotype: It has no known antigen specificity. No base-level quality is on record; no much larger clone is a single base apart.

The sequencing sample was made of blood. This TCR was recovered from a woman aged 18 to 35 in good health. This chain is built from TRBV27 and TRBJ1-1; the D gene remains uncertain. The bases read TGTGCCAGCAGTTCCAATGGGGCTTTCTTT. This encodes CASSSNGAFF.